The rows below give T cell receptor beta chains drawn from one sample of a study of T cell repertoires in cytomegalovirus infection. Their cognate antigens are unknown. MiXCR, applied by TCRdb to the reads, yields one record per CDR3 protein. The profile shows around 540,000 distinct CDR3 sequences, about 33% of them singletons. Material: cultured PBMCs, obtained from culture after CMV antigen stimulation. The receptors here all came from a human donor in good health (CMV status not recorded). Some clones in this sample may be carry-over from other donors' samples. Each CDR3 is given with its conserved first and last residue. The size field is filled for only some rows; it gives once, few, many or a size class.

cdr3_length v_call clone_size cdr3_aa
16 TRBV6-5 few CASSYDVGARGNEQFF
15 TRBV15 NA CATSRDPGAKETQYF
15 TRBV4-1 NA CASSQQTGLNTEAFF
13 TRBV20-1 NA CSAYEPGSTEAFF
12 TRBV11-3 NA CASRSGGGGYTF
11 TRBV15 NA CATSRNTEAFF
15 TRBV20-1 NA CSARDNGGTKETQYF
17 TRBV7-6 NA CASSPVYRDREQNIQYF
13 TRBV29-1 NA CSAEGVTNEKLFF
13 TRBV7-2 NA CASSSPLNTEAFF
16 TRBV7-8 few CASSLGRGSVNTEAFF
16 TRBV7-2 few CASSLAGTSGSSEQFF
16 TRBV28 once CASSFLLAGGPYEQYF
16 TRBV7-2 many CASSSQGLVGSDTQYF
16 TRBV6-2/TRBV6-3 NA CASSKERVRSTDTQYF
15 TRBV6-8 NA CASSQGVQINYGYTF
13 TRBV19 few CASRTTGPGEQYF
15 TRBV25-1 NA CASSALDAVSAEQYF
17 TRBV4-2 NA CASSQDPRTSGTYEQYF
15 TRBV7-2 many CASRPWTGGGETQYF
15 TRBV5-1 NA CASSSFGTGYNEQFF
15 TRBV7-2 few CASSASRGHGNIQYF
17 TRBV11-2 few CASSPRRGTSGSYEQFF
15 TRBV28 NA CASSLEGQGHDGYTF
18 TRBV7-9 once CASSQPAGTGDYKNIQYF
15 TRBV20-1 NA CSARGLARTYNEQFF
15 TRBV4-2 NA CASSQDWQGGETQYF
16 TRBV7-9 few CASTPAASGRTGELFF
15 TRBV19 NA CASSLGQGPSLRYTF
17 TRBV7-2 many CASSSPLDLASYNEQFF
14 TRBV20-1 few CSASPAGPWDTQYF
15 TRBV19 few CASRVGSSSGNTIYF
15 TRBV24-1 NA CATSDLGGSMNEQFF